Sequencing of this TCR beta chain was carried out in a study of blood T cell repertoires in COVID-19. Study overall: COVID-19 samples, acute and convalescent, were from the United States, Italy and Spain. Sources were T cells, B-cell-depleted T cells, or PBMCs; the material itself was cDNA or gDNA.

Original methodology: Reference gene primer amplification gave estimated nucleated cell counts. The assay was immunoSEQ multiplex PCR, and TCRdb's table has in-frame clones only and misses some. Clonal size and the V and J genes are those of that table, whereas D and trimming came from the DNA. The table has more than 85,000 clones, around four fifths seen once. J gave up 7 bases and V 8 bases, and 12 bases lay outside the gene matches. The CDR3 extends over 15 amino acids. CDR1 and CDR2 (germline): SGHDN, FVKESK. Sequencing used peripheral blood. V gene TRBV14 combines with J gene TRBJ2-2, with 8 nucleotides matching TRBD1. This sequence originates from a man aged 65 to 85 with acute or convalescent COVID-19. CDR3 bases: TGTGCCAGCGCACCCGGGACAGGCGCACGCGGGGAGCTGTTTTTT. As protein: CASAPGTGARGELFF.